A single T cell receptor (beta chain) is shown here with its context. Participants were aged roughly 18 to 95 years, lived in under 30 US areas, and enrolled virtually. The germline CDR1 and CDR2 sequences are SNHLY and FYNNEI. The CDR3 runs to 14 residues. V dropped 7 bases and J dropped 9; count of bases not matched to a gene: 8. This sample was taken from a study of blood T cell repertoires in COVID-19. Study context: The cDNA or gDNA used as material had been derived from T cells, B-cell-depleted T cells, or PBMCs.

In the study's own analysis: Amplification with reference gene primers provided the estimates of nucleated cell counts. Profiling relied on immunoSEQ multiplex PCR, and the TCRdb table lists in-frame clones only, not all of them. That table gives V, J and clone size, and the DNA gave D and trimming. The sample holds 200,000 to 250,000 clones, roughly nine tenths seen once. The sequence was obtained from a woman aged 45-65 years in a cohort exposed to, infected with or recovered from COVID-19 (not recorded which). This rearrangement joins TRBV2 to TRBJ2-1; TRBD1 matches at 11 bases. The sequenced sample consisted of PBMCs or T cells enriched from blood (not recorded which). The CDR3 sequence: CASTGTGGLAEQFF. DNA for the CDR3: TGTGCCAGCACCGGGACAGGGGGGCTCGCTGAGCAGTTCTTC. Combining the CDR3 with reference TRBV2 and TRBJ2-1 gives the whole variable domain EPEVTQTPSHQVTQMGQEVILRCVPISNHLYFYWYRQILGQKVEFLVSFYNNEISEKSEIFDDQFSVERPDGSNFTLKIRSTKLEDSAMYFCASTGTGGLAEQFFGPGTRLTVL.